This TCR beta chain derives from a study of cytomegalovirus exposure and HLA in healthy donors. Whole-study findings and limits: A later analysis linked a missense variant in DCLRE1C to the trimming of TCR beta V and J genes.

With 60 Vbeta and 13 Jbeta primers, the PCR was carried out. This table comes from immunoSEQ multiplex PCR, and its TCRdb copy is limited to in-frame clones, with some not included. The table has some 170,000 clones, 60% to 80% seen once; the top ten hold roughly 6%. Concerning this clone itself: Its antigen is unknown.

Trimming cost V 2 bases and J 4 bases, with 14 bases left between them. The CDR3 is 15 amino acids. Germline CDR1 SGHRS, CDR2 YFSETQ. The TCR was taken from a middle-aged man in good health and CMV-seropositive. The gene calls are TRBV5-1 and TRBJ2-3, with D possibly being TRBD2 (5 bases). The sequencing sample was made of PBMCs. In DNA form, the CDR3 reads TGCGCCAGCAGCTTTGTGGGAGTAGGGTCAGATACGCAGTATTTT. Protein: CASSFVGVGSDTQYF.